Given below is one T cell receptor beta chain in context. The protocol was immunoSEQ multiplex PCR, while the TCRdb copy is restricted to in-frame clones and leaves out a portion. Among 45,000 to 60,000 clones listed, 85% to 95% were seen once. This sample was taken from a study of OX40 agonist ivuxolimab in advanced cancers. Looked up from germline, CDR1 is SQVTM and CDR2 is ANQGSEA. The CDR3 runs 16 residues. The junction had 8 bases not matched to a gene; V was cut back by 4 bases and J by 2 bases. The chain carries TRBV29-1 and TRBJ2-1, with 10 nucleotides matching TRBD2. Here the sequenced sample was CD4+ or CD8+ T cells sorted from blood, taken in a trial of the OX40 agonist ivuxolimab. This receptor was obtained from an adult with an advanced solid tumor such as melanoma, head and neck, liver or kidney cancer. CDR3 coding DNA: TGCAGCGTTGGGGCCCTAGCGGGAGTTCCCTACAATGAGCAGTTCTTC. Its translation is CSVGALAGVPYNEQFF.